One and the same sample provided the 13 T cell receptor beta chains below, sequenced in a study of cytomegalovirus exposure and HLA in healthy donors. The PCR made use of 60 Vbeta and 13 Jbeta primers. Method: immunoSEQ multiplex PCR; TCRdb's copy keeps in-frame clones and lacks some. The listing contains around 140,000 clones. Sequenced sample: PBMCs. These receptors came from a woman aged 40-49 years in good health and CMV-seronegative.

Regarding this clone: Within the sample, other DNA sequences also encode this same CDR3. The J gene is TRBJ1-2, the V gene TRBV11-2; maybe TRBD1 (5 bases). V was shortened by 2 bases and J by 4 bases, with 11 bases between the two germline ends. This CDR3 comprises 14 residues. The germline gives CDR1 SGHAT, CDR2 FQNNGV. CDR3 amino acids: CASSLFQGIYGYTF. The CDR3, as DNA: TGTGCCAGCAGCTTATTTCAGGGCATCTATGGCTACACCTTC.

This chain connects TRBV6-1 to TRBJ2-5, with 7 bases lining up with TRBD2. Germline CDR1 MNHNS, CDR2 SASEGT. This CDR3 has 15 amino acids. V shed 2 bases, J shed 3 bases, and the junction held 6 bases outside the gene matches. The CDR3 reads CASSESQGGKETQYF. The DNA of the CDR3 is TGTGCCAGCAGTGAAAGTCAGGGAGGGAAAGAGACCCAGTACTTC.

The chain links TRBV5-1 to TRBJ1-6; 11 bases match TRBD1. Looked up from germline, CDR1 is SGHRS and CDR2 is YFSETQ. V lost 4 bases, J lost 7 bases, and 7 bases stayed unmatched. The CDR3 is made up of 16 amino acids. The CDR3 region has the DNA TGCGCCAGCAGCCCTGGGGGGACAGGGGGGAATTCACCCCTCCACTTT. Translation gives CASSPGGTGGNSPLHF.

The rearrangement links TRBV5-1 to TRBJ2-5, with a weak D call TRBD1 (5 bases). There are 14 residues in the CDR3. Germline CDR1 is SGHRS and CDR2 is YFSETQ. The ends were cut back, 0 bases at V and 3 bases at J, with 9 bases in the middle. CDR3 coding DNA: TGCGCCAGCAGCTTGGCCGACAGCGAAGAGACCCAGTACTTC. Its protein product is CASSLADSEETQYF.

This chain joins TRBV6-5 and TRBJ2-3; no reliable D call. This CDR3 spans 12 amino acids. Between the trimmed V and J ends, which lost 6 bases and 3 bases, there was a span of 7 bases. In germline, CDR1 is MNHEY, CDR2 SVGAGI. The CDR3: CASSPRTDTQYF. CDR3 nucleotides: TGTGCCAGCAGCCCCAGAACAGATACGCAGTATTTT.

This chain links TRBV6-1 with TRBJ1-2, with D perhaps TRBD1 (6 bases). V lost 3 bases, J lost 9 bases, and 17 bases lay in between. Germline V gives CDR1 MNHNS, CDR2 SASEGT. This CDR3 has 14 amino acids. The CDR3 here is CASSDGRQGISYTF. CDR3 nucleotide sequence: TGTGCCAGCAGTGACGGCCGGCAGGGGATAAGCTACACCTTC.

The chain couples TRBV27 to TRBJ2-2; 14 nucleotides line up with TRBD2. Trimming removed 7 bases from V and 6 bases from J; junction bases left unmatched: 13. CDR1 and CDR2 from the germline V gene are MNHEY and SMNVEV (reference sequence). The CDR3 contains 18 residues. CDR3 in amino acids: CASKRLAGGRLNAGELFF. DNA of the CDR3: TGTGCCAGCAAAAGACTAGCGGGGGGGCGATTGAATGCCGGGGAGCTGTTTTTT.

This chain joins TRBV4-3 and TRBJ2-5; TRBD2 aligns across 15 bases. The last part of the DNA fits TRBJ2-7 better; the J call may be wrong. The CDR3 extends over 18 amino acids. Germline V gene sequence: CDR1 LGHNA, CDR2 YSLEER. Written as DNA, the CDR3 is TGCGCCAGCAGCCAAGGGACTAGCGGGGGGGCATCGGGGTACGAGCAGTACTTC. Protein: CASSQGTSGGASGYEQYF.

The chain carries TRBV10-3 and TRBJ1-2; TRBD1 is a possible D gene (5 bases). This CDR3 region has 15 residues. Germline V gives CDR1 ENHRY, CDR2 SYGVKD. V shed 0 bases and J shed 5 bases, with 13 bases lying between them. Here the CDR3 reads CAISESLEAGYGYTF. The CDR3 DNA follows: TGTGCCATCAGTGAGTCCCTTGAGGCAGGGTATGGCTACACCTTC.

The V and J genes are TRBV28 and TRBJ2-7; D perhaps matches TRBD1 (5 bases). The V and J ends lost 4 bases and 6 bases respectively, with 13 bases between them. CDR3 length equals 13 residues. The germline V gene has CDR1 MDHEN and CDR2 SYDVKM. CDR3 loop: CASSYPGQGEQYV. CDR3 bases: TGTGCCAGCAGTTACCCTGGGCAGGGCGAGCAGTACGTC.

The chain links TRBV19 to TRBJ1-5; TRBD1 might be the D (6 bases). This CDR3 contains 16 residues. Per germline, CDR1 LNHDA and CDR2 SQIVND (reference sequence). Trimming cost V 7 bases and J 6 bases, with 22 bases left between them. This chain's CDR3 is CASNTGRGVGSQPQHF. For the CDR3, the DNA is TGTGCCAGTAATACGGGCAGGGGAGTAGGGAGTCAGCCCCAGCATTTT.

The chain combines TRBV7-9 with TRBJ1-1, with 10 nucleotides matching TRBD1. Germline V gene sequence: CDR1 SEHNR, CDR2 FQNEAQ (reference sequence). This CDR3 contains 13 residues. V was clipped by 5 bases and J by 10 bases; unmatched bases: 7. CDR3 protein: CASSEGTGVVAFF. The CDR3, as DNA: TGTGCCAGCAGCGAAGGGACAGGGGTAGTAGCTTTCTTT.

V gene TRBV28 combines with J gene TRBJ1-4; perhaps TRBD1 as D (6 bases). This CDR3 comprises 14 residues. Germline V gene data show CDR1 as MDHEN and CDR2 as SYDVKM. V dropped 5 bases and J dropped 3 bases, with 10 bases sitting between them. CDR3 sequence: CASSRGQPNEKLFF. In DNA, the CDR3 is TGTGCCAGCAGTCGCGGACAGCCTAATGAAAAACTGTTTTTT.